This T cell receptor beta chain appears in the sequencing data of a study of vaccination effects on CD4 cells after COVID-19. Study as a whole: Participants were given two doses of BNT162b2 or mRNA-1273 vaccine.

V shed 10 bases, J shed 1 base, and the junction held 6 bases outside the gene matches. The CDR3 is 14 residues long. Germline CDR1 reads LNHDA; CDR2 reads SQIVND (reference sequence). General study results and limits: Clonal contraction was marked in infection- and vaccine-induced clones late after vaccination.

Viral peptide pool expansion of antigen-specific CD4+ T cells preceded sequencing in the ViraFEST assay. Culture lasted approximately 10 days before CD4+ T cell isolation. A density of approximately 2.2 million PBMC per well was used; these cells were cultured with 10 IU/ml IL-2 and 10 ug/ml peptides. Produced via immunoSEQ multiplex PCR; TCRdb's table is partial and in-frame only. The repertoire consists of approximately 54,000 clones, with approximately 79% occurring once and the leading ten covering approximately 2.4%. Remarks on this clone: Its antigen is currently unknown.

This receptor was obtained from a human donor who received a COVID-19 vaccine. The J gene is TRBJ2-1, the V gene TRBV19, with 8 bases lining up with TRBD2. The material sequenced was CD4+ T cells from PBMCs cultured with HCoV-229E spike peptides, taken before COVID-19 vaccination. CDR3 nucleotide sequence: TGTGCCACCAAGCGGGGGCCTTCCTACAATGAGCAGTTCTTC. Amino acids: CATKRGPSYNEQFF.